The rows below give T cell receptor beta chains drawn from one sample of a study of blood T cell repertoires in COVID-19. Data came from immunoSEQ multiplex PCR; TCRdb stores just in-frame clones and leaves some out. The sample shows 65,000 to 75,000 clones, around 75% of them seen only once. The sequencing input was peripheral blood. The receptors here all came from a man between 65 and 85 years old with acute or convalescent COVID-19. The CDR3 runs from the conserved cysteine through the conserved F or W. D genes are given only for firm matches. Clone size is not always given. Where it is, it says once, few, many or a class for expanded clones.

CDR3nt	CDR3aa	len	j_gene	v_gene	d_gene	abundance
TGTGCCAGCAGAAGGCAAGGAGGAGAAAAACTGTTTTTT	CASRRQGGEKLFF	13	TRBJ1-4	TRBV7-9	.	.
TGTGCCAGCAGCAATCCGAGAGGGAGGGAGCCCCGAGATACGCAGTATTTT	CASSNPRGREPRDTQYF	17	TRBJ2-3	TRBV21-1	.	.
TGTGCCAGTAGTATATGGCGGGAGACCGATACGCAGTATTTT	CASSIWRETDTQYF	14	TRBJ2-3	TRBV19	TRBD2	.
TGTGCCATCAGTGAGTCGGGGGGAGCTGAAGCTTTCTTT	CAISESGGAEAFF	13	TRBJ1-1	TRBV10-3	.	.
TGTGCCAGCAGCCAGGGACAGCGCCCTAACTATGGCTACACCTTC	CASSQGQRPNYGYTF	15	TRBJ1-2	TRBV5-8	TRBD1	few
TGTGCCACCAGCAGGCGGACAGGGGAAGATGAAAAACTGTTTTTT	CATSRRTGEDEKLFF	15	TRBJ1-4	TRBV15	TRBD1	.
TGTGCCACCAGTGACACCACAGGGGGAGGAGAGACCCAGTACTTC	CATSDTTGGGETQYF	15	TRBJ2-5	TRBV24-1	TRBD1	once
TGTGCCAGCAGCCAGGACAGGGGCTCTGGAAACACCATATATTTT	CASSQDRGSGNTIYF	15	TRBJ1-3	TRBV4-2	TRBD1	.
TGTGCCAGCAGTGTTGGGACTAGCGGGGCTCTCACCGGGGAGCTGTTTTTT	CASSVGTSGALTGELFF	17	TRBJ2-2	TRBV5-6	TRBD2	.
TGTGCCAGCAGCTTAGCGAGCACTGCCAAAAACATTCAGTACTTC	CASSLASTAKNIQYF	15	TRBJ2-4	TRBV7-9	.	.
TGTGCCAGCAGTAATCACGGGACTAGCGGATACGAGCAGTACTTC	CASSNHGTSGYEQYF	15	TRBJ2-7	TRBV27	TRBD2	.
TGTGCCAGCAGTTTAGGGCACGAGACCCAGTACTTC	CASSLGHETQYF	12	TRBJ2-5	TRBV28	.	.
TGTGCCAGCAGTTTAGGACAGGGGGATAATTCACCCCTCCACTTT	CASSLGQGDNSPLHF	15	TRBJ1-6	TRBV28	TRBD1	.
TGTGCCATTTCGCTAGCGGGAGGAGTCAATGAGCAGTTCTTC	CAISLAGGVNEQFF	14	TRBJ2-1	TRBV19	TRBD2	few
TGTGCCAGCAGCTCGGGACAGAACTACGAGCAGTACTTC	CASSSGQNYEQYF	13	TRBJ2-7	TRBV5-5	TRBD1	many
TGTGCCAGCAGCGGACTAGCGGAAGGGGCAGGTACGCAGTATTTT	CASSGLAEGAGTQYF	15	TRBJ2-3	TRBV6-5	TRBD2	.
TGCGCCAGCAGCCTATTAGGGACAGGGACCACCGGGGAGCTGTTTTTT	CASSLLGTGTTGELFF	16	TRBJ2-2	TRBV5-1	TRBD1	.
TGTGCCAGCAGTGAAGGGTACAGTTTTGATGAGCAGTTCTTC	CASSEGYSFDEQFF	14	TRBJ2-1	TRBV25-1	.	once
TGTGCCATCAGTGAGTCTCGGGGGGCGGCTTACAATGAGCAGTTCTTC	CAISESRGAAYNEQFF	16	TRBJ2-1	TRBV10-3	.	few
TGTGCCACCAGTGACCGATCCGGGACTTCAAGGTCCTACGAGCAGTACTTC	CATSDRSGTSRSYEQYF	17	TRBJ2-7	TRBV24-1	.	.
TGTGCCAGCAGTTCACTGATTAGCTATGGCTACACCTTC	CASSSLISYGYTF	13	TRBJ1-2	TRBV28	.	.
TGTGCCAGCAGGGGGTACAGGGGGTCCTACGAGCAGTACTTC	CASRGYRGSYEQYF	14	TRBJ2-7	TRBV27	TRBD1	.
TGTGCCAGCAGACCGGACAGGGGGAACACTGAAGCTTTCTTT	CASRPDRGNTEAFF	14	TRBJ1-1	TRBV7-3	TRBD1	few
TGTGCCAGCTCATCCACGGTCAGGGGTACAGATACGCAGTATTTT	CASSSTVRGTDTQYF	15	TRBJ2-3	TRBV18	.	few
TGTGCCAGCAGCTCCCTAGTCGGGAGGGTGTACTTC	CASSSLVGRVYF	12	TRBJ2-4	TRBV11-2	TRBD2	.